This section outlines one TCR beta chain sequence together with its context. The antigen remains unidentified. The record originates from a study of a mutant IDH1 vaccine in newly diagnosed glioma. Regarding the study as a whole: Pseudoprogression seemingly bore no relation to changes in top peripheral T cell clonotypes.

The protocol was immunoSEQ multiplex PCR, while the TCRdb copy is restricted to in-frame clones and leaves out a portion. The table lists some 60,000 clones, approximately 80% of them singletons, with around 3.3% in the top ten. The sample's time point: week 11, during vaccination. Every vaccine dose comprised 300 ug of mutant IDH1 20-mer peptide plus topical imiquimod. The sequencing here drew on PBMCs, taken from a glioma patient whose treatment included an IDH1 peptide vaccine. The clonotype comes from a young man with glioma.

The DNA of the CDR3 is TGCGCCAGCAGCCCAGGACTAGCGGGTAGCTCCTACGAGCAGTACTTC. It yields the protein CASSPGLAGSSYEQYF. The chain links TRBV5-1 to TRBJ2-7; 11 bases match TRBD2. The V gene end was trimmed by 4 bases and the J gene end by 0 bases; junction bases not matched to a gene: 6. The germline gives CDR1 SGHRS, CDR2 YFSETQ. This CDR3 comprises 16 residues.